This entry lists 26 T cell receptor beta chains sequenced from one sample in a study of T cell responses to AZD1222 COVID-19 vaccine. Assay: immunoSEQ multiplex PCR; the TCRdb copy retains only in-frame clones and omits some. The sample has some 97,000 clones, 88% seen once; the top ten hold about 2%. The sample here was peripheral blood, taken on day 0 of AZD1222 vaccination. All receptors come from an adult in good health.

This clone is a singleton in its sample. The rearrangement links TRBV7-3 to TRBJ2-3; 7 bases align to TRBD2. CDR3 length: 14 residues. CDR1 and CDR2 from the germline V gene are SGHTA and FQGTGA. The ends lost 5 bases at V and 2 bases at J; junction bases unmatched: 4. DNA for the CDR3: TGTGCCAGCAGCCAGAGCGGGAACACAGATACGCAGTATTTT. Translated, it gives CASSQSGNTDTQYF.

This chain uses TRBV7-2 with TRBJ1-2; D call uncertain. The germline V and J ends were trimmed by 0 bases and 5 bases, with 16 bases remaining between them. Looked up from germline, CDR1 is SGHTA and CDR2 is FQGNSA. CDR3 length: 16 amino acids. The CDR3 DNA is TGTGCCAGCAGCTTAGCTTATGGACGGTTATCTTATGGCTACACCTTC. It yields the protein CASSLAYGRLSYGYTF.

This chain uses TRBV27 with TRBJ1-4; D is ambiguous. The CDR3 is made up of 14 amino acids. In germline, CDR1 is MNHEY, CDR2 SMNVEV (reference sequence). Trimming pared 3 bases from V and 4 bases from J, leaving 9 bases between. For the CDR3, the DNA is TGTGCCAGCAGTTTGGCAGGACGTAATGAAAAACTGTTTTTT. Encoded protein: CASSLAGRNEKLFF.

The V call is TRBV30, the J call TRBJ2-3, with D unresolved. The V end was cut by 0 bases, the J end by 6 bases, with 4 bases between. Germline V CDR1 and CDR2: GTSNPN, SVGIG (reference sequence). The CDR3 is 11 residues long. The DNA for the CDR3 is TGTGCCTGGAGTGTACCGGATACGCAGTATTTT. Encoded protein: CAWSVPDTQYF. The full variable domain, completed using reference TRBV30 and TRBJ2-3, is SQTIHQWPATLVQPVGSPLSLECTVEGTSNPNLYWYRQAAGRGLQLLFYSVGIGQISSEVPQNLSASRPQDRQFILSSKKLLLSDSGFYLCAWSVPDTQYFGPGTRLTVL.

The CDR3 loop reads CALTLRGGTDTQYF. CDR3 coding DNA: TGTGCCCTCACCTTACGGGGGGGCACAGATACGCAGTATTTT. V gene TRBV30 combines with J gene TRBJ2-3; 7 nucleotides align to TRBD2. Germline V gives CDR1 GTSNPN, CDR2 SVGIG (reference sequence). With V trimmed by 8 bases and J by 1 base, 9 bases remained unmatched. This CDR3 comprises 14 residues.

This chain uses TRBV19 with TRBJ2-3, with 8 positions matching TRBD2. V lost 5 bases to trimming and J lost 6 bases; unmatched junction nucleotides: 7. The CDR3 totals 14 residues. Germline V lookup: CDR1 LNHDA, CDR2 SQIVND (reference sequence). CDR3 sequence reads: CASSFSGKEDTQYF. The CDR3 bases are TGTGCCAGTAGTTTTAGCGGGAAAGAGGATACGCAGTATTTT.

The chain combines TRBV29-1 with TRBJ1-1; D may be TRBD1 (5 bases). The CDR3 covers 10 residues. The germline V gene encodes CDR1 SQVTM and CDR2 ANQGSEA. Trimming removed 1 base from V and 10 bases from J, with 7 bases in between. The CDR3 sequence: CSVEGRGAFF. The CDR3 DNA reads TGCAGCGTTGAAGGGAGGGGAGCTTTCTTT.

The chain joins TRBV14 to TRBJ2-1; D possibly uses TRBD1 or TRBD2 (5 bases each). The CDR3 runs to 18 residues. Trimming took off 0 bases at V and 1 base at J, with 16 bases between the two ends. Germline V lookup: CDR1 SGHDN, CDR2 FVKESK. The CDR3 is CASSQDTGRAFSYNEQFF. In DNA, the CDR3 is TGTGCCAGCAGCCAAGATACGGGGCGGGCGTTTTCCTACAATGAGCAGTTCTTC.

This clone has only one observation. The genes are TRBV24-1 and TRBJ1-2; D is uncertain. The CDR3 is made up of 16 amino acids. Trimming pared 5 bases from V and 5 bases from J, leaving 20 bases between. Germline-derived CDR1 and CDR2 are KGHDR and SFDVKD. This chain's CDR3 is CATSAPGRSLNYGYTF. DNA for the CDR3: TGTGCCACCAGTGCTCCCGGGCGTTCCCTAAATTATGGCTACACCTTC.

J is TRBJ2-1 and V is TRBV6-4; 8 nucleotides match TRBD1. Germline trimming cut 0 bases from V and 10 bases from J; bases unmatched to any gene: 11. CDR1 is MRHNA and CDR2 is SNTAGT in the germline V gene. The CDR3 is 16 amino acids. The CDR3 sequence is CASSDSGTGILEEQFF. CDR3 nucleotide sequence: TGTGCCAGCAGTGACTCCGGGACAGGAATCTTGGAGGAGCAGTTCTTC.

The genes are TRBV15 and TRBJ1-5; 11 bases line up with TRBD1. This CDR3 is 17 amino acids long. Germline CDR1 is LNHNV and CDR2 is YYDKDF (reference sequence). The V and J ends lost 6 bases and 0 bases, in that order; junction bases with no gene match: 7. The CDR3: CATRGQGDINSNQPQHF. The DNA for the CDR3 is TGTGCCACCAGGGGACAGGGGGATATTAATAGCAATCAGCCCCAGCATTTT.

J is TRBJ2-3 and V is TRBV7-6; unclear D gene. The length of the CDR3 is 14 residues. V gave up 4 bases and J gave up 3 bases, with 11 bases separating them. Germline V gives CDR1 SGHVS, CDR2 FNYEAQ. The CDR3 nucleotides are TGTGCCAGCAGCTCACGCCGGAGTACAGATACGCAGTATTTT. Protein product: CASSSRRSTDTQYF.

The chain recombines TRBV28 with TRBJ2-7, with 10 nucleotides matching TRBD2. Looked up from germline, CDR1 is MDHEN and CDR2 is SYDVKM. The trim removed 7 bases at V and 4 bases at J, leaving 7 bases unmatched. The CDR3 has 14 amino acids. The CDR3 region is CASTPSGRVYEQYF. CDR3 nucleotides: TGTGCCAGCACCCCAAGCGGGAGGGTTTACGAGCAGTACTTC.

The J gene is TRBJ1-1, the V gene TRBV11-2; 10 bases align to TRBD1. With V trimmed by 5 bases and J by 11 bases, 17 bases remained unmatched. From germline, CDR1 is SGHAT and CDR2 FQNNGV. The CDR3 is 16 residues long. In nucleotides, the CDR3 is TGTGCCAGCAGCCCTAGCTCCCCGGGACAGGGGTTGGAGGCTTTCTTT. As protein: CASSPSSPGQGLEAFF.

The chain joins TRBV11-2 to TRBJ2-7; D is perhaps TRBD1 (6 bases). This CDR3 is 15 amino acids long. The V and J ends lost 1 base and 2 bases respectively, with 12 bases between them. Germline loops: CDR1 SGHAT, CDR2 FQNNGV. The CDR3 coding sequence is TGTGCCAGCAGCTTAGGACAGGTCCCAGCCTACGAGCAGTACTTC. Its protein is CASSLGQVPAYEQYF.

The sample holds a few counts of this clone. The rearrangement links TRBV27 to TRBJ2-2; D call uncertain. CDR1 and CDR2 from the germline V gene are MNHEY and SMNVEV (reference sequence). The CDR3 spans 14 residues. V shed 6 bases and J shed 6 bases, with 14 bases lying between them. The CDR3 DNA reads as TGTGCCAGCAGCCTGAGTCGATTATCCGGGGAGCTGTTTTTT. The encoded protein is CASSLSRLSGELFF.

This chain connects TRBV9 to TRBJ1-2; TRBD1 is a possible D gene (5 bases). The germline V and J ends were trimmed by 4 bases and 6 bases, with 19 bases remaining between them. Germline lookup yields CDR1 SGDLS and CDR2 YYNGEE. The CDR3 covers 15 residues. CDR3 in DNA: TGTGCCAGCAGCCCCGCCTGGGGGGGAGTCCATGGCTACACCTTC. It encodes CASSPAWGGVHGYTF.

This clone has a single count. The chain combines TRBV5-6 with TRBJ2-1; possibly TRBD1 or TRBD2 for D (6 bases each). The CDR3 runs to 15 residues. Trimming removed 4 bases from V and 0 bases from J, with 11 bases in between. The V gene's germline CDR1 is SGHDT and CDR2 YYEEEE. The chain's CDR3 is CASSRGGSSYNEQFF. CDR3 in DNA: TGTGCCAGCAGCCGAGGGGGGAGCTCCTACAATGAGCAGTTCTTC.

In this sample, this clone turned up a few times. The chain employs TRBV4-1 and TRBJ1-5, with 8 bases that match TRBD1. CDR3 length: 17 residues. V lost 0 bases and J lost 0; bases outside the gene matches: 4. Germline lookup yields CDR1 MGHRA and CDR2 YSYEKL. The CDR3 reads CASSQDQGAYSNQPQHF. The CDR3 DNA is TGCGCCAGCAGCCAAGATCAGGGGGCTTATAGCAATCAGCCCCAGCATTTT.

This clone showed up just once. The chain combines TRBV9 with TRBJ2-5, with D possibly called TRBD1 or TRBD2 (5 bases each). Trimming pared 4 bases from V and 0 bases from J, leaving 16 bases between. Germline V lookup: CDR1 SGDLS, CDR2 YYNGEE. The CDR3 is 16 amino acids. DNA of the CDR3: TGTGCCAGCAGCTTAGGACGGTGGGGGTACCAAGAGACCCAGTACTTC. Translation: CASSLGRWGYQETQYF.

The V call is TRBV30, the J call TRBJ2-7; 7 bases agree with TRBD2. CDR1 GTSNPN and CDR2 SVGIG come from the germline V gene (reference sequence). The CDR3 is 14 residues long. V lost 1 base to trimming and J lost 2 bases; unmatched junction nucleotides: 5. The CDR3 nucleotides read TGTGCCTGGAGTGAAGGGAGGGGAACCTACGAGCAGTACTTC. Encoded protein: CAWSEGRGTYEQYF.

The CDR3 reads CASSRTSGLYEQYF. The DNA of the CDR3 is TGTGCCAGCAGCCGGACTAGCGGGCTCTACGAGCAGTACTTC. The V call is TRBV7-2, the J call TRBJ2-7, with 11 bases that match TRBD2. V lost 5 bases, J lost 3 bases, and 3 bases stayed unmatched. CDR3 size: 14 residues. Looked up from germline, CDR1 is SGHTA and CDR2 is FQGNSA.

V gene TRBV6-5 combines with J gene TRBJ2-3; 9 bases agree with TRBD1. This CDR3 has 15 amino acids. Germline CDR1 is MNHEY and CDR2 is SVGAGI. V was pared by 10 bases and J by 0 bases, with 8 bases of the junction left unmatched. CDR3 DNA: TGTGCCATTACAGGGGGCTCTTCTAGCACAGATACGCAGTATTTT. Amino acid sequence: CAITGGSSSTDTQYF.

This clone was counted between two and nine times. This chain uses TRBV19 with TRBJ1-6, with D uncertain. Looked up from germline, CDR1 is LNHDA and CDR2 is SQIVND (reference sequence). Trimming took 0 bases from V and 11 from J, leaving 8 bases between them. The length of the CDR3 is 13 residues. DNA of the CDR3: TGTGCCAGTAGTATAGACCACGCAACACCCCTCCACTTT. Residues: CASSIDHATPLHF.

The chain combines TRBV21-1 with TRBJ2-3; TRBD2 is the table's D call, not checked against the DNA. TRBV21-1 is termed a pseudogene. The CDR3 runs 15 residues. The CDR3 DNA follows: TGTGCCAGCAGCGCACTAGCGGGAGCCCCCGCTACGCAGTATTTT. Translated: CASSALAGAPATQYF.

The chain employs TRBV13 and TRBJ2-7; D not resolved. This CDR3 is built from 12 residues. Germline CDR1 PRHDT, CDR2 FYEKMQ (reference sequence). With 0 bases removed from V and 7 bases from J, the gap between germline ends came to 7 bases. The DNA for the CDR3 is TGTGCCAGCAGCTTAGGCGGCAGGGAGCAGTACTTC. Protein sequence: CASSLGGREQYF.